This record concerns one T cell receptor (beta chain) sequence. No antigen is known for it. The germline gene is not matched at one end of the junction; a read error may be the cause. Excluded were patients with other autoimmune diseases, uncontrolled infections, pregnancy or lactation. Amplification of TCR beta CDR3 regions used RNA transcripts. First-round RT-PCR with HTBI primers preceded a second-round multiplex PCR. TCRdb analysed the multiplex PCR reads with MiXCR anew, one entry per CDR3 protein. This table has 650,000 to 800,000 distinct CDR3 sequences, about 41% appearing once. The data are from a study of Graves' ophthalmopathy and Graves' hyperthyroidism. The wider study: Untreated patients at initial diagnosis provided peripheral blood.

Overall study findings and caveats: The model's prediction of ophthalmopathy progression had roughly 70% sensitivity and approximately 76% specificity. Blood also carried most expanded thyroid clonotypes exceeding 0.001 frequency.

Germline V CDR1 and CDR2: SGHRS, YFSETQ. The CDR3 runs to 13 residues. The chain uses TRBV5-1 and TRBJ2-7, with D tentatively TRBD1 (5 bases). The receptor was isolated from an adult man with Graves' ophthalmopathy. Sample: peripheral blood. The CDR3 region has the DNA TGCACCAGCAGCTTGGGGCGGAACTACGAGCAGTACTTC. Encoded protein: CTSSLGRNYEQYF.